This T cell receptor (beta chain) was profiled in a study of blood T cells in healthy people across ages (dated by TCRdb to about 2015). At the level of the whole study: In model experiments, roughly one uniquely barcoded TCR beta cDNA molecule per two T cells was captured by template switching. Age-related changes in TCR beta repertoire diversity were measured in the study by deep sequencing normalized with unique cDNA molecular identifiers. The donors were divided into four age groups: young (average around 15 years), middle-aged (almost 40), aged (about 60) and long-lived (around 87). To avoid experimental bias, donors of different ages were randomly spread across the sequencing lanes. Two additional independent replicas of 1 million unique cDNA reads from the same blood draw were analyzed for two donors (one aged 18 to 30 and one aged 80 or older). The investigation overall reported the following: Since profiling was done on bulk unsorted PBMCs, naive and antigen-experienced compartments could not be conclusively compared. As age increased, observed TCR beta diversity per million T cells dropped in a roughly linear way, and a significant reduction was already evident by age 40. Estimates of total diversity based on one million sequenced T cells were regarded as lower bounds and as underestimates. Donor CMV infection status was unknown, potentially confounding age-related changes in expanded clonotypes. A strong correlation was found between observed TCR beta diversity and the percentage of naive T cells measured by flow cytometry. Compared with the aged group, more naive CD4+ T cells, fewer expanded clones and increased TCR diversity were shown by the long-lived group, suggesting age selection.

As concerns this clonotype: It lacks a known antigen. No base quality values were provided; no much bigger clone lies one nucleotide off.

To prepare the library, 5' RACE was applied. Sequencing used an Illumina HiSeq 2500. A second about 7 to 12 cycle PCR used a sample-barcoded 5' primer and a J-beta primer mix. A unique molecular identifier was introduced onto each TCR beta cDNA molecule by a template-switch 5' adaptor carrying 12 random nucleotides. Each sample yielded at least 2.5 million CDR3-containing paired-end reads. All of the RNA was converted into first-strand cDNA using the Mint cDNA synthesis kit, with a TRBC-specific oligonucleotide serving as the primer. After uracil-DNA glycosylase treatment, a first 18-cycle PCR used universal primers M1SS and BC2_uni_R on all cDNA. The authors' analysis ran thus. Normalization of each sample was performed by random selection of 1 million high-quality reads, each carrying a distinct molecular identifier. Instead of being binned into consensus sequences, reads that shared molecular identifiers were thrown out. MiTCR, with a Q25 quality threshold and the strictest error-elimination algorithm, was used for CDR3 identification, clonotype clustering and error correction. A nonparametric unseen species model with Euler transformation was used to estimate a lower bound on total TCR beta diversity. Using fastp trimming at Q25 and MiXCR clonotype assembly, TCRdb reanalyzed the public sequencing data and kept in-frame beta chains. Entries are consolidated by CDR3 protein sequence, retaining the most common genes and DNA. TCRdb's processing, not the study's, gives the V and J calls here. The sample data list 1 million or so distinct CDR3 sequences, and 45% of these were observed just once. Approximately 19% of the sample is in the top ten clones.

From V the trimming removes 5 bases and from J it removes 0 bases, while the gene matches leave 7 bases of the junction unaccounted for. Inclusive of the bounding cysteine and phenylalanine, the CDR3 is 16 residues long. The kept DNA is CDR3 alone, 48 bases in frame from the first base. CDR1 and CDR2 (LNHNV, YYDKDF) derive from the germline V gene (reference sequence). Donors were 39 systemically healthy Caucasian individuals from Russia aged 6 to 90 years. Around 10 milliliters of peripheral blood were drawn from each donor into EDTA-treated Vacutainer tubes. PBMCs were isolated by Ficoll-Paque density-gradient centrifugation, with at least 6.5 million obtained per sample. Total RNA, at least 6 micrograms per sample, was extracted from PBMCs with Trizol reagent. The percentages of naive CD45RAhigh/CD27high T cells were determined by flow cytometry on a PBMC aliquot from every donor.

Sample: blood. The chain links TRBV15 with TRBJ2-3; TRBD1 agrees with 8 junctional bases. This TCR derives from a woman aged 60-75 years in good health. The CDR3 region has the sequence CATSDRDRSSTDTQYF. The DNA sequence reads TGTGCCACCAGCGACCGGGACAGGTCTAGCACAGATACGCAGTATTTT.